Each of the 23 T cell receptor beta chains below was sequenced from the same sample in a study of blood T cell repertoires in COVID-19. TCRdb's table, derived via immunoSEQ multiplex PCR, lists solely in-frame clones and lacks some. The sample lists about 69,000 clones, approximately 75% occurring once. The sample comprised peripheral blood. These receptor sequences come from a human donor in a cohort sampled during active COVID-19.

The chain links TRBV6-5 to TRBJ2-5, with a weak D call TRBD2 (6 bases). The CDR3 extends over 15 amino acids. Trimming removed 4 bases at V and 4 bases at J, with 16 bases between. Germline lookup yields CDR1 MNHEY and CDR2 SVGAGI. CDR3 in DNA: TGTGCCAGCAGTTTAATACGTGGGGGGACAGAGACCCAGTACTTC. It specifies CASSLIRGGTETQYF.

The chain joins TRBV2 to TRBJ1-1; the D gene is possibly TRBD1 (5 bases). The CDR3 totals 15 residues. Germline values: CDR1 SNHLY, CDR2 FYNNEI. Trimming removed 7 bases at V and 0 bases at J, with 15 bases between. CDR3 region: CASKNRNILNTEAFF. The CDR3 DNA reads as TGTGCCAGCAAGAACAGGAACATTCTGAACACTGAAGCTTTCTTT.

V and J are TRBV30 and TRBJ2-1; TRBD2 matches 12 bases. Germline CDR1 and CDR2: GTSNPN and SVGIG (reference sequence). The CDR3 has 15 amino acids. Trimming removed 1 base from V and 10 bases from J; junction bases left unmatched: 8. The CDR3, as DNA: TGTGCCTGGAGTGGAGGACTAGCGGGGCTGAACGAGCAGTTCTTC. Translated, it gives CAWSGGLAGLNEQFF. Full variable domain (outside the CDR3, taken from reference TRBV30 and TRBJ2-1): SQTIHQWPATLVQPVGSPLSLECTVEGTSNPNLYWYRQAAGRGLQLLFYSVGIGQISSEVPQNLSASRPQDRQFILSSKKLLLSDSGFYLCAWSGGLAGLNEQFFGPGTRLTVL.

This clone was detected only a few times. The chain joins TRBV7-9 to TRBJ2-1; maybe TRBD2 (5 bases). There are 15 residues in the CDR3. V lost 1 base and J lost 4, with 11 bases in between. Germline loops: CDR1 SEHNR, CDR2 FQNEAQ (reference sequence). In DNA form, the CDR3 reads TGTGCCAGCAGCTTAGAGGTAACTAGTTACAATGAGCAGTTCTTC. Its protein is CASSLEVTSYNEQFF.

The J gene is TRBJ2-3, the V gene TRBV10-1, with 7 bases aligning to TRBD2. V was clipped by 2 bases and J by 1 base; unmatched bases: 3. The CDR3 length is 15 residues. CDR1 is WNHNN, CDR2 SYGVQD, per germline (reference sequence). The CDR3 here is CASSERLAGTDTQYF. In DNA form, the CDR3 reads TGCGCCAGCAGTGAGCGGCTAGCGGGCACAGATACGCAGTATTTT.

The DNA of the CDR3 is TGTGCCAGCAGGGAACTAGTGGTTGAGCAGTTCTTC. Protein product: CASRELVVEQFF. The J gene is TRBJ2-1, the V gene TRBV2; maybe TRBD2 (5 bases). The CDR3 has 12 amino acids. CDR1 and CDR2 (germline): SNHLY, FYNNEI. Trimming pared 6 bases from V and 9 bases from J, leaving 12 bases between.

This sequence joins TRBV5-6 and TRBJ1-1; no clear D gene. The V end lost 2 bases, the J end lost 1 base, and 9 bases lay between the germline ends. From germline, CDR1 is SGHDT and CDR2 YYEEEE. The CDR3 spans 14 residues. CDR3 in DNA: TGTGCCAGCAGCTTAAGACACCGGAACACTGAAGCTTTCTTT. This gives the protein CASSLRHRNTEAFF.

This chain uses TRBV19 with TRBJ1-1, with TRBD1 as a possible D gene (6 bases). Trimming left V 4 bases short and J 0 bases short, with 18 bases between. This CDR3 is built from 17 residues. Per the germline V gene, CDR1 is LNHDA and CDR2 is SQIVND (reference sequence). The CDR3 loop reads CASSRGAPDSMNTEAFF. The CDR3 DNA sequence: TGTGCCAGTAGTAGAGGGGCCCCGGACAGCATGAACACTGAAGCTTTCTTT.

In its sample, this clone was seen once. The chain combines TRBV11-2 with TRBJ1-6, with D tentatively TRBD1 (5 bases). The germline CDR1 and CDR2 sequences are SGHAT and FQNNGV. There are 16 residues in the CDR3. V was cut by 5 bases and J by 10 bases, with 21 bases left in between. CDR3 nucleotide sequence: TGTGCCAGCAGCCGCGAGGGGAGGGCGGACAAATCACCCCTCCACTTT. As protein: CASSREGRADKSPLHF.

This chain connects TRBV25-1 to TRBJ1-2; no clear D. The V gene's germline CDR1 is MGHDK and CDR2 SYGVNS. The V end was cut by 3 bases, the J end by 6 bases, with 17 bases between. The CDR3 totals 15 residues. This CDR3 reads CASSDFAVPRHGYTF. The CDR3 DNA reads TGTGCCAGCAGTGATTTCGCGGTTCCCCGACATGGCTACACCTTC.

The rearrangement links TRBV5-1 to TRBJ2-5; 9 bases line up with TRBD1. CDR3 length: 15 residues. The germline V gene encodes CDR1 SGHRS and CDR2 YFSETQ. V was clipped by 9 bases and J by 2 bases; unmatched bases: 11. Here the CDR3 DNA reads TGCGCCACCCGGACAGGGGTTGGAGCACAAGAGACCCAGTACTTC. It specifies CATRTGVGAQETQYF.

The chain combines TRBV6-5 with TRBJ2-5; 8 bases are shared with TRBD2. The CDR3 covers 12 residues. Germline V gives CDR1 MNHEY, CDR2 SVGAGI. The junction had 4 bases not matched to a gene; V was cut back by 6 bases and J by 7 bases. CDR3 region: CASRWLAGTQYF. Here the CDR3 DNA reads TGTGCCAGCAGATGGCTAGCGGGGACCCAGTACTTC.

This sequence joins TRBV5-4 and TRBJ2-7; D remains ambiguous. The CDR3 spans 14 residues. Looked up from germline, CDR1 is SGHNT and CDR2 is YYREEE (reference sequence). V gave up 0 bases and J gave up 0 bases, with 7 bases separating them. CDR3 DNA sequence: TGTGCCAGCAGCTTGGGACTTTACTCCTACGAGCAGTACTTC. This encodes CASSLGLYSYEQYF. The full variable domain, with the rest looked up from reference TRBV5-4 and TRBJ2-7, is ETGVTQSPTHLIKTRGQQVTLRCSSQSGHNTVSWYQQALGQGPQFIFQYYREEENGRGNFPPRFSGLQFPNYSSELNVNALELDDSALYLCASSLGLYSYEQYFGPGTRLTVT.

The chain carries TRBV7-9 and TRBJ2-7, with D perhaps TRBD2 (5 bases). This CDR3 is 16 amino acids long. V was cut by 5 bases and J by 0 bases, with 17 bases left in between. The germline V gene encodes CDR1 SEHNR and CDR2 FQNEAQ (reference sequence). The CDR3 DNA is TGTGCCAGCAGCCGGAACCTAGCTTCGGACTCCTACGAGCAGTACTTC. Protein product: CASSRNLASDSYEQYF.

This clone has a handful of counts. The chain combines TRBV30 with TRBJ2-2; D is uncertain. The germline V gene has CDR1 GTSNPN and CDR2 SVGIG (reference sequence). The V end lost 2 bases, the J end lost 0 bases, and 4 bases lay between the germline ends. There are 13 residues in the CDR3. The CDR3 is CAWSRANTGELFF. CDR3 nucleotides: TGTGCCTGGAGTCGGGCGAACACCGGGGAGCTGTTTTTT.

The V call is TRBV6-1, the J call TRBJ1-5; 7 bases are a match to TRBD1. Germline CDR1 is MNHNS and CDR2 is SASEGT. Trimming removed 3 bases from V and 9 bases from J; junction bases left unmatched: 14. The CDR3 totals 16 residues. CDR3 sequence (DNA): TGTGCCAGCAGTGAGGGGACAGTCTCTGGGGTCTTGCCCCAGCATTTT. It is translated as CASSEGTVSGVLPQHF.

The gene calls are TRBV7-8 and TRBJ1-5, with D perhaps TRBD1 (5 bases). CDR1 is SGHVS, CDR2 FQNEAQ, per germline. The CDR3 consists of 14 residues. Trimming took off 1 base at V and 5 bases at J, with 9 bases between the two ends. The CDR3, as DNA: TGTGCCAGCAGCTTAGGCCAGACAGATCAGCCCCAGCATTTT. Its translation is CASSLGQTDQPQHF.

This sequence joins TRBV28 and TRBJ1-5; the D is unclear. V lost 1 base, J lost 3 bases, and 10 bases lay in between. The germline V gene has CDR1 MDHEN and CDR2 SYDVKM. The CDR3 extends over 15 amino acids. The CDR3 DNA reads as TGTGCCAGCAGTTTATTGCAGACTATCAATCAGCCCCAGCATTTT. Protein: CASSLLQTINQPQHF.

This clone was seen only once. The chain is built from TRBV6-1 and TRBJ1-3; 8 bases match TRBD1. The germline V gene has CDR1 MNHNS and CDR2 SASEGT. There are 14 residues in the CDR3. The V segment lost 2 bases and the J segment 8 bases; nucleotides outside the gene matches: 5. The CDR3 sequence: CASSETDRVYTIYF. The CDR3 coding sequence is TGTGCCAGCAGTGAAACGGACAGGGTGTACACCATATATTTT.

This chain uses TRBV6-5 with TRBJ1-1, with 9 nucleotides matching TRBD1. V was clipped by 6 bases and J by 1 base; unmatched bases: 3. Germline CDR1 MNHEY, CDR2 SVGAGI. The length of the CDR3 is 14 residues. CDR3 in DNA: TGTGCCAGCAGACGGACAGGGGAGAACACTGAAGCTTTCTTT. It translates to CASRRTGENTEAFF.

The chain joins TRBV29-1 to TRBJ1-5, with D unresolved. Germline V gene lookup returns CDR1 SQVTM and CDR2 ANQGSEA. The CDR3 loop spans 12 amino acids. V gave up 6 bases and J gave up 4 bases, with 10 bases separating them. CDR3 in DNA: TGCAGCGTCGTTTACAATAATCAGCCCCAGCATTTT. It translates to CSVVYNNQPQHF.

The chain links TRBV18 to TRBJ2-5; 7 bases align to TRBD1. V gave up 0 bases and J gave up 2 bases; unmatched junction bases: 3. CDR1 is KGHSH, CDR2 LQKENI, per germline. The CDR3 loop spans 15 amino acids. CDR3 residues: CASSPPRTGQETQYF. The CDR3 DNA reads TGTGCCAGCTCACCACCGAGGACAGGTCAAGAGACCCAGTACTTC.

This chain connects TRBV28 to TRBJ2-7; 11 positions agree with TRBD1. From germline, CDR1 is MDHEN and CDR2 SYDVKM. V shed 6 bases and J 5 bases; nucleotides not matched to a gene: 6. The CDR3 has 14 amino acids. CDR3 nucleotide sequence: TGTGCCAGCAGACGGACAGGGGGCCGGGACGAGCAGTACTTC. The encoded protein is CASRRTGGRDEQYF.